Included here is one T cell receptor beta chain sequence, with context. Its specificity is not known. Researchers ran the PCR with 60 Vbeta and 13 Jbeta primers. TCRdb's copy holds only in-frame clones and misses some; the assay was immunoSEQ multiplex PCR. The table has roughly 160,000 clones, 65% to 90% seen once. The length of the CDR3 is 13 residues. Looked up from germline, CDR1 is SGHRS and CDR2 is YFSETQ. V was shortened by 0 bases and J by 4 bases, with 5 bases between the two germline ends. This entry belongs to a study of cytomegalovirus exposure and HLA in healthy donors. General study results and limits: The investigators catalogued 150 or so TCR beta chains as cytomegalovirus-associated. A later analysis reported that several of the most significant clusters appeared to be linked to common viral pathogens, among them Epstein-Barr virus. Per a later analysis, HLA-associated TCR beta chains showed more clonal expansion than other, equally common TCR beta chains.

The chain employs TRBV5-1 and TRBJ2-1, with no clear D. Sequencing was performed on PBMCs. This clonotype was sampled from a male donor in good health and CMV-seronegative. CDR3 region: CASSLGQYNEQFF. In DNA, the CDR3 is TGCGCCAGCAGCTTGGGGCAGTACAATGAGCAGTTCTTC.